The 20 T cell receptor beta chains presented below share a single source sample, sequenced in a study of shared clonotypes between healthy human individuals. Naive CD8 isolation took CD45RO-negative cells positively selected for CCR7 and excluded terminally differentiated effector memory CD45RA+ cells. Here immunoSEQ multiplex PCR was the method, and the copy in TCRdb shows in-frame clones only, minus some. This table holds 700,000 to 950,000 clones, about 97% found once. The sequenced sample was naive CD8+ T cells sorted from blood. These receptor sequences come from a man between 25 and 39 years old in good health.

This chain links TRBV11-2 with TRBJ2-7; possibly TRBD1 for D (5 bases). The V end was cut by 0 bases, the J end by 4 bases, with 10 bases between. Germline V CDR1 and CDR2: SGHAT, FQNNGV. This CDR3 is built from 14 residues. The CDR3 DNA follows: TGTGCCAGCAGCTTAGAGGCAGGGATGTACGAGCAGTACTTC. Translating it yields CASSLEAGMYEQYF.

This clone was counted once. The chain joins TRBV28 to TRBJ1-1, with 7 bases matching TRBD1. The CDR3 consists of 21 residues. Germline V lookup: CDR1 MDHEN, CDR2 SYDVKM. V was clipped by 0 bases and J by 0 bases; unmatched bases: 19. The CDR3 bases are TGTGCCAGCAGTTTATGGATTTGGGGTGTAAATGGACAGGACTTGAACACTGAAGCTTTCTTT. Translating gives CASSLWIWGVNGQDLNTEAFF.

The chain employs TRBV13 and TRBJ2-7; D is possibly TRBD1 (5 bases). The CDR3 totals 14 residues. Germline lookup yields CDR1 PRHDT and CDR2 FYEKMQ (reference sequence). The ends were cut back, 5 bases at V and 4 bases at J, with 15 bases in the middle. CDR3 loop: CASSQGRRNYEQYF. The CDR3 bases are TGTGCCAGCAGCCAGGGCCGCCGAAATTACGAGCAGTACTTC.

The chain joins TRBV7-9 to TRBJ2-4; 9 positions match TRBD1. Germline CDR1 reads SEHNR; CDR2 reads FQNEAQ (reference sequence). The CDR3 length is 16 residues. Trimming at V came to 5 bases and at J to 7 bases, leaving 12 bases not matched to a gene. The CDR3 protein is CASSHVTGGAKNIQYF. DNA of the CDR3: TGTGCCAGCAGCCACGTCACAGGGGGCGCGAAGAACATTCAGTACTTC. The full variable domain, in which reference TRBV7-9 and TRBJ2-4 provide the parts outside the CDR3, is DTGVSQNPRHKITKRGQNVTFRCDPISEHNRLYWYRQTLGQGPEFLTYFQNEAQLEKSRLLSDRFSAERPKGSFSTLEIQRTEQGDSAMYLCASSHVTGGAKNIQYFGAGTRLSVL.

In DNA form, the CDR3 reads TGCGCCAGCAGCCAAGTTTTAATCACTGAAGCTTTCTTT. It translates to CASSQVLITEAFF. This chain uses TRBV4-1 with TRBJ1-1; D remains ambiguous. Deletions cut 1 base from V and 4 bases from J, with 7 bases between. Per germline, CDR1 MGHRA and CDR2 YSYEKL. This CDR3 is 13 amino acids long.

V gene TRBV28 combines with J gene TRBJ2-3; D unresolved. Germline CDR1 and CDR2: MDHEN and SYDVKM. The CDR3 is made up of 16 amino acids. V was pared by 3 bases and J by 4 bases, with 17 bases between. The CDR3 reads CASSLALARRPDTQYF. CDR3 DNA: TGTGCCAGCAGTTTGGCACTGGCACGCCGACCAGATACGCAGTATTTT.

The CDR3 region is CASSLQTGVNEKLFF. As DNA, the CDR3 is TGTGCCAGCAGTCTCCAGACAGGGGTTAATGAAAAACTGTTTTTT. The chain joins TRBV27 to TRBJ1-4; the match to TRBD1 covers 8 bases. The CDR3 extends over 15 amino acids. V shed 5 bases, J shed 4 bases, and the junction held 6 bases outside the gene matches. Germline-derived CDR1 and CDR2 are MNHEY and SMNVEV (reference sequence).

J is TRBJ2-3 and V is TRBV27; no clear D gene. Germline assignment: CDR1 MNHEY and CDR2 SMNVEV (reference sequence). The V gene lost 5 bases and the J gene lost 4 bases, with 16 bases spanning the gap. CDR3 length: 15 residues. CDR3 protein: CASSPVRAMADTQYF. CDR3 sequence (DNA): TGTGCCAGCAGTCCAGTCCGGGCAATGGCAGATACGCAGTATTTT.

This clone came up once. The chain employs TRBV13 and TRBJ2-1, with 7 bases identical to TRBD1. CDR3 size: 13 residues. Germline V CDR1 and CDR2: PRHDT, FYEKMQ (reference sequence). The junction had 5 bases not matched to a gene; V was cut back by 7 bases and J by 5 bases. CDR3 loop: CASNLQGNNEQFF. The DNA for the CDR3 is TGTGCCAGCAACCTACAGGGGAACAATGAGCAGTTCTTC.

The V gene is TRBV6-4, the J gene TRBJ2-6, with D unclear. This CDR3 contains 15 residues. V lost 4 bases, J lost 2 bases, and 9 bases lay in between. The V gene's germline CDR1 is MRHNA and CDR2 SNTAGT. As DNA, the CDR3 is TGTGCCAGCAGTGCCTTGGGGACTGGGGCCAACGTCCTGACTTTC. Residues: CASSALGTGANVLTF.

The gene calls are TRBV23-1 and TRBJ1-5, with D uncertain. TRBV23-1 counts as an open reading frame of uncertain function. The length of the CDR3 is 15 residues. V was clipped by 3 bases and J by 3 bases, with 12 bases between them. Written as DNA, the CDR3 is TGCGCCAGCAGTCAGGCCAGCCTTTACAATCAGCCCCAGCATTTT. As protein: CASSQASLYNQPQHF.

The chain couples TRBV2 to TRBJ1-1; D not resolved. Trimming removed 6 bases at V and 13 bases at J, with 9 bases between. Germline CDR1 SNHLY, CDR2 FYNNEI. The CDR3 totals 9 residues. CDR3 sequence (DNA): TGTGCCAGCAGCCCCCCCGATTTCTTT. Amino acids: CASSPPDFF.

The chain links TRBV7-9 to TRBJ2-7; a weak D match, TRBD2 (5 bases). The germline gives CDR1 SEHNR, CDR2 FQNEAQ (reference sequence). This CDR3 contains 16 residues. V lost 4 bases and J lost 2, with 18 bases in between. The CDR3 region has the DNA TGTGCCAGCAGCTCGGCGGAGGACGGATTTCCCTACGAGCAGTACTTC. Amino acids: CASSSAEDGFPYEQYF. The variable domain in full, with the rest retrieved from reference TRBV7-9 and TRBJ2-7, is DTGVSQNPRHKITKRGQNVTFRCDPISEHNRLYWYRQTLGQGPEFLTYFQNEAQLEKSRLLSDRFSAERPKGSFSTLEIQRTEQGDSAMYLCASSSAEDGFPYEQYFGPGTRLTVT.

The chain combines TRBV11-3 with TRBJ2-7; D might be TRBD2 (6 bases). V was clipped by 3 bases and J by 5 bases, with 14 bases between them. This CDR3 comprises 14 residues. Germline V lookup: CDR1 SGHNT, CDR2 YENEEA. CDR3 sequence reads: CASSFGGFHNEQYF. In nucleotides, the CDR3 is TGTGCCAGCAGCTTTGGGGGGTTCCATAACGAGCAGTACTTC.

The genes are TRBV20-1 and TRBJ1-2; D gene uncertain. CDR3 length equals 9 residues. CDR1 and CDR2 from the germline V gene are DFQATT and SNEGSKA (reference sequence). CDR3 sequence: CSDQSGYTF. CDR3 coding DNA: TGCAGCGATCAGTCTGGCTACACCTTC.

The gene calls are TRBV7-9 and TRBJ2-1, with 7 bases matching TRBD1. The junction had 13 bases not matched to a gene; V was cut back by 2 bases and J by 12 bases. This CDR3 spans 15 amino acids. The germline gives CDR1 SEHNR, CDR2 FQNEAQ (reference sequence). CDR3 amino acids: CASSLSQGDGLGQFF. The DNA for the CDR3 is TGTGCCAGCAGCTTAAGTCAGGGGGATGGCTTGGGGCAGTTCTTC.

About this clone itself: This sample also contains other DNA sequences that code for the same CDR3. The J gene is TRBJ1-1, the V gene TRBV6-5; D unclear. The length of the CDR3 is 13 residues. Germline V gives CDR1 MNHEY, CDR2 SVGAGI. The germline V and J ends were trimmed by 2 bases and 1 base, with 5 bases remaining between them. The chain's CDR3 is CASSYGPNTEAFF. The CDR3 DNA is TGTGCCAGCAGTTACGGGCCGAACACTGAAGCTTTCTTT.

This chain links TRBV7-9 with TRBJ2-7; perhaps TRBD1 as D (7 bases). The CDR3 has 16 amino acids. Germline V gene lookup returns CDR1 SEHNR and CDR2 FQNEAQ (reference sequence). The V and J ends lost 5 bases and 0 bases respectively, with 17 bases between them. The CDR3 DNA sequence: TGTGCCAGCAGCAGTCCCGGGGGACAGCCCTCCTACGAGCAGTACTTC. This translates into CASSSPGGQPSYEQYF.

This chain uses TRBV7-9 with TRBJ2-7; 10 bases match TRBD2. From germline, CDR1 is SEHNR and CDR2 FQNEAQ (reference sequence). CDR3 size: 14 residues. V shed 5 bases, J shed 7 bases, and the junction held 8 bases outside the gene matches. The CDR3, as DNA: TGTGCCAGCAGCCCCGCTAGCGGGAGAGGTGAGCAGTACTTC. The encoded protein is CASSPASGRGEQYF.

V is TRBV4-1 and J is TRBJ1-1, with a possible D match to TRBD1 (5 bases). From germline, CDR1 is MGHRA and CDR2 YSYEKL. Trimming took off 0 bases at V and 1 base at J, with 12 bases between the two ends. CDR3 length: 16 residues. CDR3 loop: CASSQDFGHPNTEAFF. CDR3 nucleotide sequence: TGCGCCAGCAGCCAAGATTTCGGACACCCGAACACTGAAGCTTTCTTT.